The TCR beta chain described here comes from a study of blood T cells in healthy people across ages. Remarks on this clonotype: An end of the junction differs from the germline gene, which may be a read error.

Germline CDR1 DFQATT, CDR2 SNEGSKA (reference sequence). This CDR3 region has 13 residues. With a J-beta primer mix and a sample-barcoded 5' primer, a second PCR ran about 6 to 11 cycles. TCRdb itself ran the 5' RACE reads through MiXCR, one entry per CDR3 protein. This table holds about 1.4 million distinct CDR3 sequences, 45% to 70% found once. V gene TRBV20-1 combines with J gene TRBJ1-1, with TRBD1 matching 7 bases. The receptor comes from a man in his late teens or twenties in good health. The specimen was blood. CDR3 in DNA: TGCAGTGCGCCCGACAGGGCGAACACTGGAGCTTTCTTT. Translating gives CSAPDRANTGAFF.